This is a list of T cell receptor beta chains from one sample in a study of CD8+ T cells in alopecia areata. TCRdb's table, derived via immunoSEQ multiplex PCR, lists solely in-frame clones and lacks some. This table holds approximately 200,000 clones, roughly 50% found once. Sequenced here: CD4+ T cells sorted from blood, sampled at week 24, from a patient treated with tofacitinib. These receptors were collected from a human donor with alopecia areata. Both conserved end residues are part of each CDR3. The order of the fields is J gene, V gene, clone size, D gene, CDR3 DNA, CDR3 protein. The D gene is left open where the match is weak. Size is omitted from some rows. Given values are once, few, many or a class for expanded clones.

TRBJ2-7 | TRBV4-1 | . | . | TGCGCCAGCAGCCTCTCCTTGGTCCAGGGGCGCTCCACGAACCACTACGAGCAGTACTTC | CASSLSLVQGRSTNHYEQYF
TRBJ2-7 | TRBV7-3 | . | . | TGTGCCAGCAGCTTAACGGAGGGAGTCGAGCAGTACTTC | CASSLTEGVEQYF
TRBJ2-7 | TRBV27 | . | . | TGTGCCAGCAGTTTAAGATCTAGTCCGGGAGAGCAGTACTTC | CASSLRSSPGEQYF
TRBJ2-3 | TRBV4-3 | few | . | TGCGCCAGCAGCCAGGTAGTGAAAGATACGCAGTATTTT | CASSQVVKDTQYF
TRBJ1-1 | TRBV29-1 | . | . | TGCAGCGTTGTCGGGGTGTACACTGAAGCTTTCTTT | CSVVGVYTEAFF
TRBJ2-4 | TRBV11-2 | . | . | TGTGCCAGCAGCCCCCGGGGGCCCCACAAAAACATTCAGTACTTC | CASSPRGPHKNIQYF
TRBJ2-1 | TRBV11-3 | . | TRBD1 | TGTGCCAGCAGCTTAGGGACAGGGTACAATGAGCAGTTCTTC | CASSLGTGYNEQFF
TRBJ2-6 | TRBV27 | few | TRBD2 | TGTGCCAGCAGTGGACTAGCGGGAGCTGGGGCCAACGTCCTGACTTTC | CASSGLAGAGANVLTF
TRBJ2-4 | TRBV6-6 | . | . | TGTGCCAGCAGACCACAGGAGCTAGCCAAAAACATTCAGTACTTC | CASRPQELAKNIQYF
TRBJ2-1 | TRBV19 | . | . | TGTGCCAGTAGTTTTGGCCAGAGCCATGAGCAGTTCTTC | CASSFGQSHEQFF
TRBJ1-1 | TRBV7-2 | once | . | TGTGCCAGCAGCTCGACCAGGGACACTGAAGCTTTCTTT | CASSSTRDTEAFF
TRBJ2-5 | TRBV7-8 | . | TRBD2 | TGTGCCAGCAGCTTTCGGACTAGCGGGGAAGAGACCCAGTACTTC | CASSFRTSGEETQYF